These 2 T cell receptor beta chains share one sample of origin, sequenced in a study of blood T cell repertoires in COVID-19. Here immunoSEQ multiplex PCR was the method, and the copy in TCRdb shows in-frame clones only, minus some. The sample has 270,000 or so clones; 70% to 90% are singletons. The sample consisted of peripheral blood. The receptors derive from a woman aged 25-40 years with active or convalescent COVID-19.

This chain connects TRBV19 to TRBJ2-5; 14 nucleotides align to TRBD2. The V segment lost 4 bases and the J segment 1 base; nucleotides outside the gene matches: 8. Germline values: CDR1 LNHDA, CDR2 SQIVND (reference sequence). CDR3 length: 18 amino acids. Here the CDR3 reads CASSTGTSGGRSQETQYF. In DNA, the CDR3 is TGTGCCAGTAGTACCGGGACTAGCGGGGGCCGGTCCCAAGAGACCCAGTACTTC.

V and J are TRBV6-2 or TRBV6-3 and TRBJ1-2, with D possibly being TRBD1 (6 bases). The CDR3 length is 16 residues. Trimming shortened V by 0 bases and J by 8 bases, and 19 bases separated the two germline ends. In germline, CDR1 is MNHEY, CDR2 SVGEGT. The CDR3 spells CASSYSTLTDSQGYTF. In DNA, the CDR3 is TGTGCCAGCAGTTACTCGACCCTTACGGACAGTCAAGGCTACACCTTC.